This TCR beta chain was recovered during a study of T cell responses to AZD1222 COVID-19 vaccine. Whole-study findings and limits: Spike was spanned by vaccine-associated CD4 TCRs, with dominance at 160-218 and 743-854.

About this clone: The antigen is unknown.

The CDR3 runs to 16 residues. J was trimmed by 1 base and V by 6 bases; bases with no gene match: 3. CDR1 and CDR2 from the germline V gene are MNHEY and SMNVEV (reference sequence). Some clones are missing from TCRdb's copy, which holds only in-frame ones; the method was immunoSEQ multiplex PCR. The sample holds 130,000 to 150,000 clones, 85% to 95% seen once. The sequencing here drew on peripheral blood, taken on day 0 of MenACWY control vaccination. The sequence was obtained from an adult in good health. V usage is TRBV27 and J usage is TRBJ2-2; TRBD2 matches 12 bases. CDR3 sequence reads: CASRPGLAGNTGELFF. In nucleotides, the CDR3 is TGTGCCAGCAGACCGGGACTAGCGGGGAACACCGGGGAGCTGTTTTTT.